This is a list of T cell receptor beta chains from one sample in a study of CD8 T cells in ankylosing spondylitis. Each CDR3 protein gets one entry after TCRdb re-called the 5' RACE reads with MiXCR. The top ten clones hold approximately 1% of a sample with hundreds of thousands of distinct CDR3 sequences, 17% of them seen once. Sequenced sample: blood, either unsorted or a sorted T cell fraction (not recorded which). The receptor source for this set is a male donor with ankylosing spondylitis. The CDR3 runs from the conserved cysteine through the conserved F or W. Fields, in order: clone size, V gene, J gene, D gene, CDR3 DNA, CDR3 protein. The D gene is left open where the match is weak. Only part of the rows carry a size: once, few, many, or a class if the clone is expanded.

>NA|TRBV5-1|TRBJ2-5|TRBD1
TGCGCCAGCAGCTGGGGGACAGGGGCAGAGACCCAGTACTTC
CASSWGTGAETQYF
>NA|TRBV11-2|TRBJ2-1|NA
TGTGCCAGCAGCTTAGATCAGCGGGTCTCGAATGAGCAGTTCTTC
CASSLDQRVSNEQFF
>NA|TRBV7-2|TRBJ1-5|TRBD1
TGTGCCAGCAGCCCCAGGGGGGGATATAGCAATCAGCCCCAGCATTTT
CASSPRGGYSNQPQHF
>few|TRBV29-1|TRBJ2-3|TRBD2
TGCAGCGTTGAGGGCTCTAGCGGAATTACAGATACGCAGTATTTT
CSVEGSSGITDTQYF
>few|TRBV7-3|TRBJ2-2|NA
TGTGCCAGCAGCTTAGGTCTGGGATCCATGGACACCGGGGAGCTGTTTTTT
CASSLGLGSMDTGELFF
>few|TRBV6-1|TRBJ1-2|NA
TGTGCCAGCAGCCTCTATGGCTACACCTTC
CASSLYGYTF
>NA|TRBV2|TRBJ2-3|NA
TGTGCCAGCAGTGCTGCGGGACGGGGGCAGTATTTT
CASSAAGRGQYF
>few|TRBV11-2|TRBJ2-3|NA
TGTGCCAGCAGCTTAGGGCAAACCGGCACAGATACGCAGTATTTT
CASSLGQTGTDTQYF
>NA|TRBV5-1|TRBJ2-1|NA
TGCGCCAGCAGCCTGGACAGTCCCTCCTACAATGAGCAGTTCTTC
CASSLDSPSYNEQFF
>NA|TRBV28|TRBJ1-2|NA
TGTGCCAGCAGTTCAAACCTGGGCTACACCTTC
CASSSNLGYTF
>many|TRBV29-1|TRBJ2-5|NA
TGCAGCGCCGACTACAGGGAGGGTGAGACCCAGTACTTC
CSADYREGETQYF
>NA|TRBV20-1|TRBJ2-7|NA
TGCAGTGCCACCTTGGGGGTCCTCTACGAGCAGTACTTC
CSATLGVLYEQYF
>many|TRBV4-1|TRBJ2-1|NA
TGCGCCAGCAGCCAAGAACAGGGATTCAACTTCAATGAGCAGTTCTTC
CASSQEQGFNFNEQFF
>NA|TRBV5-1|TRBJ1-2|NA
TGCGCCAGCAGCTCCGACCCCGGAGGGGAAGCTGGCTACACCTTC
CASSSDPGGEAGYTF
>NA|TRBV20-1|TRBJ2-1|TRBD2
TGCAGTGCTAGATCCGCTAGCGGGAGCGCAAGTGAGCAGTTCTTC
CSARSASGSASEQFF
>few|TRBV6-1|TRBJ1-4|NA
TGTGCCAGCAGTGAACGTCGTGCTACGAGTGAAAAACTGTTTTTT
CASSERRATSEKLFF
>NA|TRBV11-3|TRBJ2-2|NA
TGTGCCAGCAGCTTGGTCAGGGAGGTAGGCGGGGAGCTGTTTTTT
CASSLVREVGGELFF
>few|TRBV7-9|TRBJ2-2|NA
TGTGCCAGCTCCGATTGGGGTATGGACACCGGGGAGCTGTTTTTT
CASSDWGMDTGELFF
>NA|TRBV12-3/TRBV12-4|TRBJ1-1|NA
TGTGCCACCAAGTGGGGTGGCACTGAAGCTTTCTTT
CATKWGGTEAFF
>NA|TRBV12-3/TRBV12-4|TRBJ2-1|NA
TGTGCCAGCAGTTTAGACCTAGCGTGGGTGCAGTTCTTC
CASSLDLAWVQFF
>many|TRBV12-3/TRBV12-4|TRBJ1-2|TRBD1
TGTGCCAGCAAAGGACAGGGGAATTATGGCTACACCTTC
CASKGQGNYGYTF
>few|TRBV4-1|TRBJ1-1|TRBD1
TGCGCCAGCAGCCAATCGACAGGGACGAACACTGAAGCTTTCTTT
CASSQSTGTNTEAFF
>NA|TRBV3-1|TRBJ2-1|TRBD2
TGTGCCAGTAGCCGGGGGAGGGGGCTAGCGGGAAGACGAAACAATGAGCAGTTCTTC
CASSRGRGLAGRRNNEQFF
>many|TRBV12-3/TRBV12-4|TRBJ2-7|NA
TGTGCCAGCGGTGACAGGCCCTTTTACGAGCAGTACTTC
CASGDRPFYEQYF
>NA|TRBV6-1|TRBJ1-2|NA
TGTGCCAGCAGTGAATTTGGCTACACCTTC
CASSEFGYTF
>NA|TRBV19|TRBJ2-7|TRBD2
TGTGCCAGTAGTATAAAGCGGGAGGGCCACGAGCAGTACTTC
CASSIKREGHEQYF
>few|TRBV3-1|TRBJ1-6|NA
TGTGCCAGCAGCCAAGGCCAGGGACCGCGTCTCTCACCCCTCCACTTT
CASSQGQGPRLSPLHF
>few|TRBV19|TRBJ1-1|TRBD1
TGTGCCAGTAGGGGACAGGGGGCGAGAACTGAAGCTTTCTTT
CASRGQGARTEAFF
>NA|TRBV20-1|TRBJ1-1|NA
TGCAGTGCTAGAGAGAGACTAGAAGCTTTCTTT
CSARERLEAFF
>few|TRBV6-1|TRBJ1-2|TRBD1
TGTGCCAGCAGTGTCGGGACAGGGGGCGCGGGTAATGGCTACACCTTC
CASSVGTGGAGNGYTF
>NA|TRBV3-1|TRBJ2-7|TRBD2
TGTGCCAGCAGCCAAGTTTGGGGGGGATCCTACGAGCAGTACTTC
CASSQVWGGSYEQYF
>NA|TRBV30|TRBJ1-6|TRBD1
TGTGCCTCATTGGACAGGTCGGATTCACCCCTCCACTTT
CASLDRSDSPLHF
>many|TRBV7-9|TRBJ1-1|TRBD1
TGTGCCAGCAGCCCAGGGGGGACTACCAACACTGAAGCTTTCTTT
CASSPGGTTNTEAFF
>few|TRBV5-1|TRBJ2-3|TRBD2
TGCGCCAGCAGCAAGGGACTAGCGGGGCAAGATACGCAGTATTTT
CASSKGLAGQDTQYF
>NA|TRBV5-1|TRBJ2-3|NA
TGCGCCAGCAGACAGGGCCCTAGCACAGATACGCAGTATTTT
CASRQGPSTDTQYF
>many|TRBV7-2|TRBJ2-7|TRBD2
TGTGCCAGCAGCAAGACTAGCGGGAGTTTCGACGAGCAGTACTTC
CASSKTSGSFDEQYF
>NA|TRBV5-1|TRBJ2-7|NA
TGCGCCAGCAGCACGGCTGGGTCCTACGAGCAGTACTTC
CASSTAGSYEQYF
>few|TRBV7-3|TRBJ2-5|NA
TGTGCCAGCGCTTCCGGACTCCAAGAGACCCAGTACTTC
CASASGLQETQYF
>NA|TRBV5-1|TRBJ2-1|TRBD1
TGCGCCAGCCGGGACAGGGGAAATGAGCAGTTCTTC
CASRDRGNEQFF
>NA|TRBV27|TRBJ1-4|NA
TGTGCCAGCAGTTTGACTCAACGGGGCTGGGATGAAAAACTGTTTTTT
CASSLTQRGWDEKLFF
>NA|TRBV28|TRBJ2-5|NA
TGTGCCAGCGCAACTGGGCTTGAGACCCAGTACTTC
CASATGLETQYF
>NA|TRBV20-1|TRBJ2-1|NA
TGCAGTGCTAGTTCCTTTGGGGAACGCTCCTACAATGAGCAGTTCTTC
CSASSFGERSYNEQFF
>few|TRBV5-1|TRBJ1-6|NA
TGCGCCAGCAGCTTGAGGACGGACTATAATTCACCCCTCCACTTT
CASSLRTDYNSPLHF
>NA|TRBV11-2|TRBJ2-7|TRBD1
TGTGCCAGCAGCCGCCGACAGGGACCGTACTACGAGCAGTACTTC
CASSRRQGPYYEQYF
>many|TRBV5-1|TRBJ2-5|NA
TGCGCCAGCAGCTTGGAAGCAGAGACCCAGTACTTC
CASSLEAETQYF
>NA|TRBV15|TRBJ1-4|NA
TGTGCCACCAGCCCACAACAAGGGACAAAACTGTTTTTT
CATSPQQGTKLFF
>NA|TRBV10-3|TRBJ1-2|TRBD1
TGTGCCATCAGGGACCCGGGACAGAATGGCTACACCTTC
CAIRDPGQNGYTF
>few|TRBV10-3|TRBJ2-7|TRBD1
TGTGCCATCGGCGTAGTCCGCAGGGGGTCCTACGAGCAGTACTTC
CAIGVVRRGSYEQYF
>NA|TRBV12-3/TRBV12-4|TRBJ2-5|NA
TGTGCCAGCAGTTTGTCGGGAGCCTTAGGTTCCCAGTACTTC
CASSLSGALGSQYF
>many|TRBV7-2|TRBJ2-1|NA
TGTGCCAGCAGCTTATTGCCTAGCAGCAATGAGCAGTTCTTC
CASSLLPSSNEQFF
>NA|TRBV30|TRBJ2-2|NA
TGTGCCTGGACATCGTACACCGGGGAGCTGTTTTTT
CAWTSYTGELFF